This T cell receptor beta chain was sequenced for a study of blood T cell repertoires in COVID-19. Study background: The United States, Italy and Spain supplied acute and convalescent COVID-19 samples. From T cells, B-cell-depleted T cells, or PBMCs came the material, which was cDNA or gDNA.

The CDR3 is 13 amino acids. CDR1 and CDR2 (germline): GTSNPN, SVGIG (reference sequence). V lost 3 bases and J 6 bases, leaving 15 bases between the germline ends. Original handling: Nucleated cell counts were estimated from reference gene primer amplification. Measured with immunoSEQ multiplex PCR; TCRdb has only the in-frame clones, and not every one. The DNA was the basis for D and trimming; V, J and clone size are from that table. The profile shows about 72,000 clones, 91% of them singletons. The specimen sequenced was peripheral blood. The TCR comes from a woman aged 55-69 years with active COVID-19. This chain links TRBV30 with TRBJ2-7; D remains ambiguous. The CDR3 spells CAWSAMGWSEQYF. The CDR3 DNA follows: TGTGCCTGGAGCGCAATGGGTTGGAGCGAGCAGTACTTC.